This T cell receptor (beta chain) originates from a study of cytomegalovirus exposure and HLA in healthy donors. In the study overall: Early released data had around 88 million unique TCRs, all coming from HLA-typed donors. Points from the study as a whole: About 90% or about 30% of the time was how often most TCR beta V segments were productive, according to an earlier analysis. The study carried out a later analysis of TCR beta sequences. It associated under 20,000 of them with specific HLA alleles at a false discovery rate of 0.05.

PCR involved 60 Vbeta and 13 Jbeta primers. Method: immunoSEQ multiplex PCR; TCRdb's copy keeps in-frame clones and lacks some. The top ten hold approximately 2.4% of the sample, which has 150,000 to 200,000 clones, roughly 77% seen once. For this clone: Its antigen is currently unknown.

Germline V gives CDR1 SGHNT, CDR2 YYREEE (reference sequence). The CDR3 length is 16 residues. V gave up 0 bases and J gave up 2 bases; unmatched junction bases: 3. The origin of this receptor is a woman aged 40 to 50 in good health and CMV-seropositive. Sequences were obtained from PBMCs. The J gene is TRBJ2-2, the V gene TRBV5-4; 8 bases align to TRBD2. The CDR3, as DNA: TGTGCCAGCAGCTTGGAACGGGGGGGCAACACCGGGGAGCTGTTTTTT. The encoded protein is CASSLERGGNTGELFF. The full variable domain, its missing parts supplied by reference TRBV5-4 and TRBJ2-2, is ETGVTQSPTHLIKTRGQQVTLRCSSQSGHNTVSWYQQALGQGPQFIFQYYREEENGRGNFPPRFSGLQFPNYSSELNVNALELDDSALYLCASSLERGGNTGELFFGEGSRLTVL.